This entry features one T cell receptor beta chain sequence. The data stem from a study of neoadjuvant anti-PD-1 for oral cavity cancer. Specified time point: after neoadjuvant nivolumab, at surgical resection. TCRdb's copy holds only in-frame clones and misses some; the assay was immunoSEQ multiplex PCR. The sample holds about 14,000 clones, roughly two thirds seen once. Trimming removed 0 bases from V and 0 bases from J, with 6 bases in between. The germline CDR1 and CDR2 sequences are LNHDA and SQIVND (reference sequence). CDR3 length: 15 amino acids. The receptor was derived from a person aged 35-80 years with oral cavity squamous cell carcinoma. The starting material was PBMCs, obtained after nivolumab (anti-PD-1) treatment. The chain is built from TRBV19 and TRBJ2-1; TRBD1 might be the D (6 bases). CDR3 DNA sequence: TGTGCCAGTAGTATAGACAGGGGCTCCTACAATGAGCAGTTCTTC. As protein: CASSIDRGSYNEQFF.